The clone carrying this T cell receptor (beta chain) was seen at least ten times. Its antigen is unidentified. The data are from a study of spatial heterogeneity in lung cancer. Study-level points and caveats: Blood carried ubiquitous expanded tumor TCRs more at resection than follow-up.

Stated time point: sample taken at primary tumor resection. Unsorted whole RNA of tumor, nontumor lung or frozen PBMC was sequenced. Using its own MiXCR run on the 5' RACE reads, TCRdb lists one record per CDR3 protein. The table shows 20,000 to 25,000 distinct CDR3 sequences, with 3.3% occurring only once. Per the germline V gene, CDR1 is MNHEY and CDR2 is SMNVEV (reference sequence). The V end was cut by 4 bases, the J end by 1 base, with 20 bases between. This CDR3 is 17 amino acids long. The sample consisted of PBMCs, taken at surgery. The rearrangement links TRBV27 to TRBJ2-7; D is possibly TRBD1 or TRBD2 (6 bases each). The clonotype was recovered from a female donor with early-stage non-small cell lung cancer. CDR3 sequence reads: CASSSSAPEGVSYEQYF. In DNA, the CDR3 is TGTGCCAGCAGTTCGTCGGCCCCGGAGGGGGTGTCCTACGAGCAGTACTTC.